A single sample gave rise to the 19 T cell receptor beta chains below, sequenced in a study of control samples from healthy donors and cancer patients. Repertoires were generated with immunoSEQ multiplex PCR, while TCRdb's copy carries only in-frame clones and drops some. The sample lists around 94,000 clones, roughly 94% seen once, with 2% to 3% in the top ten. Sequencing was performed on blood. The receptors come from a woman between 18 and 29 years old in good health.

The chain is built from TRBV11-1 and TRBJ2-7; D might be TRBD2 (7 bases). The CDR3 is made up of 15 amino acids. Germline lookup yields CDR1 SGHAT and CDR2 FQDESV (reference sequence). The ends were cut back, 1 base at V and 2 bases at J, with 12 bases in the middle. The CDR3 loop reads CASSLVAGAPYEQYF. The CDR3 DNA reads as TGTGCCAGCAGCTTAGTGGCGGGGGCCCCCTACGAGCAGTACTTC.

This chain joins TRBV19 and TRBJ2-7; D remains ambiguous. Trimming shortened V by 3 bases and J by 0 bases, and 12 bases separated the two germline ends. Per the germline V gene, CDR1 is LNHDA and CDR2 is SQIVND (reference sequence). This CDR3 contains 15 residues. This CDR3 reads CASSMGNTNSYEQYF. The CDR3 coding sequence is TGTGCCAGTAGTATGGGGAATACGAACTCCTACGAGCAGTACTTC.

The chain employs TRBV11-2 and TRBJ1-2, with D unresolved. Germline loops: CDR1 SGHAT, CDR2 FQNNGV. V shed 2 bases and J shed 1 base, with 5 bases lying between them. The length of the CDR3 is 13 residues. The CDR3 sequence is CASSLTLNYGYTF. The CDR3 DNA reads TGTGCCAGCAGCTTAACCCTTAACTATGGCTACACCTTC. The full variable domain, rest sourced from reference TRBV11-2 and TRBJ1-2, is EAGVAQSPRYKIIEKRQSVAFWCNPISGHATLYWYQQILGQGPKLLIQFQNNGVVDDSQLPKDRFSAERLKGVDSTLKIQPAKLEDSAVYLCASSLTLNYGYTFGSGTRLTVV.

The chain recombines TRBV20-1 with TRBJ2-3; D gene uncertain. The CDR3 loop spans 11 amino acids. Trimming left V 1 base short and J 10 bases short, with 9 bases between. Germline assignment: CDR1 DFQATT and CDR2 SNEGSKA (reference sequence). The CDR3 region has the DNA TGCAGTGCTAGAGGCCCCGATGCGCAGTATTTT. As protein: CSARGPDAQYF.

The chain combines TRBV4-2 with TRBJ2-7; TRBD1 agrees at 8 bases. Trimming removed 0 bases from V and 1 base from J; junction bases left unmatched: 5. The CDR3 contains 16 residues. Germline values: CDR1 LGHNA, CDR2 YNFKEQ. In DNA form, the CDR3 reads TGTGCCAGCAGCCAAGAGGGACAGGTTCTTTCCTACGAGCAGTACTTC. This gives the protein CASSQEGQVLSYEQYF.

Concerning this clone itself: Additional DNA sequences in this sample encode the identical CDR3. The gene calls are TRBV11-2 and TRBJ1-5, with D uncertain. This CDR3 has 18 residues. The germline CDR1 and CDR2 sequences are SGHAT and FQNNGV. V was shortened by 5 bases and J by 0 bases, with 20 bases between the two germline ends. The CDR3 reads CASSPGGMSGTSNQPQHF. DNA of the CDR3: TGTGCCAGCAGCCCAGGCGGGATGTCAGGTACTAGCAATCAGCCCCAGCATTTT.

This clone showed up just a few times. V gene TRBV5-1 combines with J gene TRBJ1-2; the D gene is possibly TRBD1 (6 bases). V was clipped by 4 bases and J by 3 bases, with 13 bases between them. This CDR3 comprises 14 residues. From germline, CDR1 is SGHRS and CDR2 YFSETQ. CDR3 amino acids: CASSPTGTYYGYTF. The CDR3 bases are TGCGCCAGCAGCCCCACCGGGACATACTATGGCTACACCTTC.

The chain joins TRBV19 to TRBJ1-5; D gene unclear. CDR3 length equals 16 residues. The germline gives CDR1 LNHDA, CDR2 SQIVND (reference sequence). V dropped 4 bases and J dropped 3 bases, with 16 bases sitting between them. The CDR3 is CASSTPIRQVNQPQHF. For the CDR3, the DNA is TGTGCCAGTAGTACCCCCATCAGGCAGGTCAATCAGCCCCAGCATTTT.

Written as DNA, the CDR3 is TGTGCCAGCAGCTTAGCAGGGGGCTCCTACGAGCAGTACTTC. Amino acid sequence: CASSLAGGSYEQYF. The rearrangement uses TRBV13 and TRBJ2-7, with TRBD1 identical over 7 bases. CDR1 and CDR2 from the germline V gene are PRHDT and FYEKMQ (reference sequence). This CDR3 region has 14 residues. Germline trimming cut 1 base from V and 0 bases from J; bases unmatched to any gene: 0.

The rearrangement uses TRBV6-2 or TRBV6-3 and TRBJ2-1; 9 nucleotides agree with TRBD2. The junction had 9 bases not matched to a gene; V was cut back by 0 bases and J by 0 bases. This CDR3 comprises 19 residues. From germline, CDR1 is MNHEY and CDR2 SVGEGT. CDR3: CASSYSVLAGSSSYNEQFF. Written as DNA, the CDR3 is TGTGCCAGCAGTTACTCAGTACTAGCGGGTTCCAGCTCCTACAATGAGCAGTTCTTC.

The chain has TRBV9 and TRBJ2-7, with no clear D. Germline values: CDR1 SGDLS, CDR2 YYNGEE. CDR3 length equals 13 residues. Trimming took off 4 bases at V and 0 bases at J, with 8 bases between the two ends. As DNA, the CDR3 is TGTGCCAGCAGCCCCTGGGACTCCTACGAGCAGTACTTC. Residues: CASSPWDSYEQYF.

CDR3: CASFTDSKLGAFF. DNA for the CDR3: TGTGCCTCCTTCACGGACTCCAAGTTGGGAGCTTTCTTT. The J gene is TRBJ1-1, the V gene TRBV30, with D unresolved. Germline CDR1 GTSNPN, CDR2 SVGIG (reference sequence). The CDR3 is made up of 13 amino acids. V gave up 7 bases and J gave up 10 bases, with 22 bases separating them.

This chain links TRBV20-1 with TRBJ1-3; unclear D gene. The CDR3 consists of 15 residues. Per germline, CDR1 DFQATT and CDR2 SNEGSKA (reference sequence). Trimming took off 3 bases at V and 0 bases at J, with 12 bases between the two ends. CDR3 in DNA: TGCAGTGCTAGTTCGGCGGGTTCCTCTGGAAACACCATATATTTT. It yields the protein CSASSAGSSGNTIYF.

This clone appeared a single time. The CDR3, as DNA: TGTGCCAGCAGCTCAATCGGACAGGGTTCTAATGAAAAACTGTTTTTT. Its protein is CASSSIGQGSNEKLFF. The rearrangement links TRBV7-2 to TRBJ1-4, with 8 bases that match TRBD1. The V segment lost 4 bases and the J segment 3 bases; nucleotides outside the gene matches: 7. The CDR3 has 16 residues. Germline CDR1 reads SGHTA; CDR2 reads FQGNSA.

The chain has TRBV5-1 and TRBJ1-5, with D tentatively TRBD1 (6 bases). Trimming stripped 5 bases from V and 4 bases from J, with 16 bases between. CDR1 is SGHRS and CDR2 is YFSETQ in the germline V gene. The CDR3 runs 15 residues. CDR3 sequence reads: CASREGVASNQPQHF. Here the CDR3 DNA reads TGCGCCAGCAGGGAGGGGGTCGCCAGTAATCAGCCCCAGCATTTT.

This chain joins TRBV15 and TRBJ2-1, with D perhaps TRBD1 (5 bases). V shed 0 bases and J shed 2 bases, with 14 bases lying between them. The V gene's germline CDR1 is LNHNV and CDR2 YYDKDF (reference sequence). The CDR3 is 17 amino acids. The chain's CDR3 is CATSRDLVQGAYNEQFF. The CDR3 coding sequence is TGTGCCACCAGCAGAGATCTTGTTCAGGGCGCCTACAATGAGCAGTTCTTC.

The chain links TRBV7-2 to TRBJ2-3; 7 nucleotides line up with TRBD2. This CDR3 spans 15 amino acids. Trimming removed 6 bases from V and 0 bases from J; junction bases left unmatched: 6. Per the germline V gene, CDR1 is SGHTA and CDR2 is FQGNSA. The CDR3 reads CASSPDGGSTDTQYF. For the CDR3, the DNA is TGTGCCAGCAGTCCGGACGGGGGGAGCACAGATACGCAGTATTTT.

The CDR3 is CASSFIGLFDEQFF. CDR3 DNA: TGTGCCAGCAGTTTTATAGGACTGTTTGATGAGCAGTTCTTC. This chain joins TRBV28 and TRBJ2-1, with TRBD2 as a possible D gene (5 bases). V was cut by 3 bases and J by 8 bases, with 14 bases left in between. The CDR3 sequence is 14 residues long. Germline assignment: CDR1 MDHEN and CDR2 SYDVKM. Variable domain in full (rest from reference TRBV28 and TRBJ2-1): DVKVTQSSRYLVKRTGEKVFLECVQDMDHENMFWYRQDPGLGLRLIYFSYDVKMKEKGDIPEGYSVSREKKERFSLILESASTNQTSMYLCASSFIGLFDEQFFGPGTRLTVL.

This clone appeared a single time. The chain links TRBV12-3 or TRBV12-4 to TRBJ1-1; D is uncertain. The CDR3 sequence is 13 residues long. The V gene lost 6 bases and the J gene lost 7 bases, with 15 bases spanning the gap. The chain's CDR3 is CASSSGRFGEAFF. As DNA, the CDR3 is TGTGCCAGCAGCAGCGGAAGGTTCGGTGAAGCTTTCTTT.